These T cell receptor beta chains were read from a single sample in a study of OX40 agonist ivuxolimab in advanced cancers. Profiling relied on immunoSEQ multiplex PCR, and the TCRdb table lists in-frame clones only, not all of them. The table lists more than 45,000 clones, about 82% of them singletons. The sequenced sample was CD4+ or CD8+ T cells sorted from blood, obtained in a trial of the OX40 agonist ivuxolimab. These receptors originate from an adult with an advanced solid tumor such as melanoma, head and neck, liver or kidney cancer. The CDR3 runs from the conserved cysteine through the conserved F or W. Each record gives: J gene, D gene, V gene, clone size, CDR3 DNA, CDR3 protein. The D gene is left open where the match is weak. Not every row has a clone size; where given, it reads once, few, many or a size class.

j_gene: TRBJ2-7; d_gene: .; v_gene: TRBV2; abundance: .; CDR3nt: TGTGCCAGCAGTGACACCTCCTACTACGAGCAGTACTTC; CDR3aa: CASSDTSYYEQYF
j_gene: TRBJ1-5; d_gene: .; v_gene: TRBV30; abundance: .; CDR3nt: TGTGCCTGGAGACCTCAGGGAGAAGGTCAGCCCCAGCATTTT; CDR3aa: CAWRPQGEGQPQHF
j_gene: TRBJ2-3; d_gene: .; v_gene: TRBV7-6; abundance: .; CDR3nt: TGTGCCAGCAGCTTAGGAGGGGTGAGAGATACGCAGTATTTT; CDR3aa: CASSLGGVRDTQYF
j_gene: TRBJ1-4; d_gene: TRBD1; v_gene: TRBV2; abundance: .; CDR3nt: TGTGCCAGCAGTGAAGGAGGGGGCGCGGTAGAAAAACTGTTTTTT; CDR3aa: CASSEGGGAVEKLFF
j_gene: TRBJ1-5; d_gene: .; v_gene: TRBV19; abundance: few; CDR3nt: TGTGCCAGTAGGGGTATTTCTAGCAATCAGCCCCAGCATTTT; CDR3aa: CASRGISSNQPQHF
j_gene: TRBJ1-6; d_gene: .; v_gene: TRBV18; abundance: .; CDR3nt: TGTGCCAGCTCACAAGGGGATAATTCACCCCTCCACTTT; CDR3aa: CASSQGDNSPLHF
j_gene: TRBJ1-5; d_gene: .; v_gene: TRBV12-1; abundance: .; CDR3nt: TGTGCCAGCAGCTTTGGAGGGGGCGGCAATCAGCCCCAGCATTTT; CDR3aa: CASSFGGGGNQPQHF
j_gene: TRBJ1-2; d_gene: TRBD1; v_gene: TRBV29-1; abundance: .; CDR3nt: TGCAGCGTTGCAGGGACAGGGAACTATGGCTACACCTTC; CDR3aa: CSVAGTGNYGYTF
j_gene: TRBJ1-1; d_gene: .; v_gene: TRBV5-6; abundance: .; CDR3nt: TGTGCCAGCAGCCGAACGAGGGAACTCGAAGCTTTCTTT; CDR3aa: CASSRTRELEAFF
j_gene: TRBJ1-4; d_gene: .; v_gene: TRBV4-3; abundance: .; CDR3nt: TGCGCCAGCAGCCAAGTCTTTATCAGGGGTCGAGGAGAAAAACTGTTTTTT; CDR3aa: CASSQVFIRGRGEKLFF
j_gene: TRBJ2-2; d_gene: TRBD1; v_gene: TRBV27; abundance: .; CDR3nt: TGTGCCAGCAGTTTATCAGGACAGGGGATTGCCACCGGGGAGCTGTTTTTT; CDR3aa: CASSLSGQGIATGELFF
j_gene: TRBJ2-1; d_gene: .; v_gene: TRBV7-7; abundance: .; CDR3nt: TGTGCTAGCAGCTTCACCGCGACAGACGGTCGGGTCTTC; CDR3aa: CASSFTATDGRVF
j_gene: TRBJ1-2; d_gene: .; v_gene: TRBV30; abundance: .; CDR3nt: TGTGCCTGGAGGGCAGGCTATGGCTACACCTTC; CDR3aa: CAWRAGYGYTF
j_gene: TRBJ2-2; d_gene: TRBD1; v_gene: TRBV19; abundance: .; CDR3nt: TGTGCCAGTAGACCGGGACAGGCGAACACCGGGGAGCTGTTTTTT; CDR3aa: CASRPGQANTGELFF
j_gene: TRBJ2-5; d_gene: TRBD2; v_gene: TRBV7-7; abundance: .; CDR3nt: TGTGCTAGCAGCTTGGGGACTAGCGGGGGGGCAAGGACCCAGTACTTC; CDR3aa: CASSLGTSGGARTQYF
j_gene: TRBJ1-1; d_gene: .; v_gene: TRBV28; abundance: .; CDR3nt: TGTGCCAGCAGTTCCCGGGCACTAATTATGAACACTGAAGCTTTCTTT; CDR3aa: CASSSRALIMNTEAFF
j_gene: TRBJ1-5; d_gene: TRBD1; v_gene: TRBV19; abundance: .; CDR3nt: TGTGCCAGTAGTGCCGGGACAGGGGGTACCCAGCCCCAGCATTTT; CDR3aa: CASSAGTGGTQPQHF
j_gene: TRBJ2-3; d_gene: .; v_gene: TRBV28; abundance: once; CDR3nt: TGTGCCACCTTGGATGGAAGTCGTGCAGATACGCAGTATTTT; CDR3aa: CATLDGSRADTQYF
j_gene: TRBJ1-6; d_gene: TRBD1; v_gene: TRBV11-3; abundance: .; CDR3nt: TGTGCCAGCAGCTTAGAGCCGGGACAGGGGCTCCACTTT; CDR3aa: CASSLEPGQGLHF
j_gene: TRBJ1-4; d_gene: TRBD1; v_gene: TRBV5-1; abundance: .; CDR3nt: TGCGCCAGCAGCTCGGGACAGGGGAATGAAAAACTGTTTTTT; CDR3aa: CASSSGQGNEKLFF
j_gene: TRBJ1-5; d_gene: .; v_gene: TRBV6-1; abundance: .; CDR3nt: TGTGCCAGCAGTTTGCCGGGACCCTATCAGCCCCAGCATTTT; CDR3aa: CASSLPGPYQPQHF
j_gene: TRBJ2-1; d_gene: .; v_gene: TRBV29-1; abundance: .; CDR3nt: TGCAGCGTCGCTTCATCTTACAATGAGCAGTTCTTC; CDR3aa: CSVASSYNEQFF
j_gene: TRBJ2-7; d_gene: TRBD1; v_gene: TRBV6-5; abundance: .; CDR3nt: TGTGCCAGCAGTTACTCGACCAGGGGGCACGAGCAGTACTTC; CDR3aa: CASSYSTRGHEQYF
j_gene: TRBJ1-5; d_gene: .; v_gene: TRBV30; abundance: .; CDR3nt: TGTGCCTGGAGTCTAACGGGCAATCAGCCCCAGCATTTT; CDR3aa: CAWSLTGNQPQHF
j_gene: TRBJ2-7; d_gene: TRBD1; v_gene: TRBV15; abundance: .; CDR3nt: TGTGCCACCAGCAGAGGGCAGGGGGTCCCCTACGAGCAGTACTTC; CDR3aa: CATSRGQGVPYEQYF
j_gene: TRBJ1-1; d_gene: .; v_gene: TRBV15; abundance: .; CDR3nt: TGTGCCACCAGCAGAGAAGGAATAAACACTGAAGCTTTCTTT; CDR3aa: CATSREGINTEAFF
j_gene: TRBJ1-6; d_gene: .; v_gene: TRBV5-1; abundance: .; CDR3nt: TGCGCCAGCAGCTCGCTAGGAGTCTATAATTCACCCCTCCACTTT; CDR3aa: CASSSLGVYNSPLHF
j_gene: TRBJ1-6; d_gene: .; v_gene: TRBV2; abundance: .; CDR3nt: TGTGCCAGCAGTGTTGAGAGCTCCTATAATTCACCCCTCCACTTT; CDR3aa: CASSVESSYNSPLHF
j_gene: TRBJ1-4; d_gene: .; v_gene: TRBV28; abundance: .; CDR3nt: TGTGCCAGCAGAAGCACGAGGGAAAAACTGTTTTTT; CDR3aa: CASRSTREKLFF
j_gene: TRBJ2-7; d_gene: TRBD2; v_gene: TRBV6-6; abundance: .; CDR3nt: TGTGCCAGCAGATACGGGACTAGCGACTCCTACGAGCAGTACTTC; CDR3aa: CASRYGTSDSYEQYF
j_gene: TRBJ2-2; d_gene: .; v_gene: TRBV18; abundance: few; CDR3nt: TGTGCCAGCTCACCAGACGACAGGACCCTAAACACCGGGGAGCTGTTTTTT; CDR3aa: CASSPDDRTLNTGELFF
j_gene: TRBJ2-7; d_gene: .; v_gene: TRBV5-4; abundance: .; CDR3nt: TGTGCCAGCAGCTTGCAAGGGGAGCAGTACTTC; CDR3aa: CASSLQGEQYF
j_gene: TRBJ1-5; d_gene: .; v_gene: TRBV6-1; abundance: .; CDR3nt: TGTGCCAGCGAACAGGAGCGCAATCAGCCCCAGCATTTT; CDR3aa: CASEQERNQPQHF